This TCR beta chain is from a study of a mutant IDH1 vaccine in newly diagnosed glioma. Across the whole study: Once 4-6 weeks had passed after radiotherapy alone, vaccination started, or it started with temozolomide cycles. Standard pretreatment was either radiotherapy, temozolomide, or, for most, radiochemotherapy with temozolomide.

This clone has only one observation. Its cognate antigen is unknown. Germline V CDR1 and CDR2: SEHNR, FQNEAQ (reference sequence). The CDR3 has 17 residues. V was cut by 1 base and J by 0 bases, with 13 bases left in between. Study results and caveats: Of the patients, less than 95% had vaccine-induced immune responses. Among top peripheral T cell clonotypes, changes seemed unrelated to pseudoprogression.

Clones were sequenced by immunoSEQ multiplex PCR, and TCRdb holds only the in-frame ones, with some missing. This sample has 95,000 to 120,000 clones, with roughly 90% found just once. Time point denoted: week 11, during vaccination. Mutant IDH1 20-mer peptide, at 300 ug, made up each vaccine dose, with topical imiquimod. The sequencing here drew on PBMCs, taken from a glioma patient whose treatment included an IDH1 peptide vaccine. The chain combines TRBV7-9 with TRBJ2-1; the D gene is possibly TRBD2 (6 bases). The clonotype comes from a woman aged 45-65 years with glioma. The CDR3 spells CASSLVGGMSSYNEQFF. CDR3 sequence (DNA): TGTGCCAGCAGCTTAGTTGGCGGGATGAGCTCCTACAATGAGCAGTTCTTC.